Reported below is one T cell receptor (beta chain). Its antigen is as yet unknown. The germline V and J ends were trimmed by 5 bases and 2 bases, with 10 bases remaining between them. The CDR3 is 13 residues long. Germline CDR1 LNHDA, CDR2 SQIVND (reference sequence). Some clones are missing from TCRdb's copy, which holds only in-frame ones; the method was immunoSEQ multiplex PCR. The data show some 80,000 clones, around 85% seen once. These data originate in a study of a mutant IDH1 vaccine in newly diagnosed glioma. Time point indicated: week 23, last vaccination. Each vaccine dose was 300 ug of mutant IDH1 20-mer peptide, with topical imiquimod.

V and J are TRBV19 and TRBJ2-7; maybe TRBD1 (5 bases). This specimen was PBMCs, taken from a glioma patient whose treatment included an IDH1 peptide vaccine. The receptor comes from a woman aged 45-65 years with glioma. CDR3 residues: CASSQGHAYEQYF. Here the CDR3 DNA reads TGTGCCAGTAGTCAAGGACATGCCTACGAGCAGTACTTC.